This T cell receptor (beta chain) is from a study of OX40 agonist ivuxolimab in advanced cancers. For the study in its entirety: Ivuxolimab was an agonistic, fully human IgG2 monoclonal antibody directed against OX40 (CD134), a costimulatory receptor. Patients were allowed to have had prior anti-PD-1, anti-PD-L1 or anti-CTLA-4 therapy, and roughly 40% of the dose-escalation patients had been treated with checkpoint inhibitors. Intravenous ivuxolimab was administered to patients every 2 weeks at six dose levels: 0.01, 0.1, 0.3, 1.5, 3 and 10 mg/kg. Of the roughly 54 patients in dose escalation, around 20 had hepatocellular carcinoma, about 15 had melanoma, 9 had renal cell carcinoma and 9 had head and neck cancer. The paper describes the monotherapy dose-escalation part (N of about 47 patients) of the phase I trial of ivuxolimab. The dose-escalation cohort was about 83% male with a mean age of about 60 years, ranging from roughly 20 to 80. Partial responses occurred in three dose-escalation patients, of whom one had hepatocellular carcinoma and two had cutaneous melanoma. The purpose of peripheral TCRbeta sequencing was to test whether ivuxolimab changed TCR sequence diversity and led to clonal T-cell expansion.

A remark on this clone: No cognate antigen has been identified for it. No base quality values were provided; no much bigger clone lies one nucleotide off.

Patients with autoimmune disease history or receiving systemic immunosuppression were excluded from the trial. In every dose cohort, peripheral blood was drawn for TCR sequencing at baseline, cycle 4 day 1, and cycle 7 day 1. The samples were taken from a phase I, first-in-human, multicenter, open-label dose-escalation trial of ivuxolimab. The trial enrolled adults with locally advanced or metastatic head and neck squamous cell, hepatocellular, melanoma or renal cell carcinoma. Before TCR sequencing, CD4+ T cells and CD8+ T cells from peripheral blood were sorted into separate populations. Genomic DNA was extracted from sorted cells for sequencing of the TCRbeta CDR3 region. TCRbeta CDR3 regions were sequenced using the immunoSEQ Assay. This is the immuneACCESS table as TCRdb keeps it, with only in-frame sequences that have V and J called. A part of the clones is gone; compared with another copy, unresolved V genes explain less than half, and the rest is unexplained. The sample data list about 60,000 clones, and about 89% of these were observed just once. 5% to 6% of the sample lies in the top ten.

What the study reported, not specific to this receptor: Low levels of normalized T-cell clonal expansion were also seen in some patients who did not respond. Clonal expansion of both CD4+ and CD8+ blood T cells was observed from baseline to week 6 at doses 0.1 to 3.0 mg/kg. In the 0.1-3.0 mg/kg groups, partial responders had among the lowest normalized peripheral clonal expansion, particularly in CD8+ T cells. The antigen specificity of the clonally expanded peripheral T cells was not determined. After ivuxolimab, expanded clones were on average more numerous among CD8+ T cells than among CD4+ T cells.

The germline V end is reduced by 4 bases and the J end by 4 bases; junction bases left unmatched: 6. The CDR3, from cysteine to phenylalanine, totals 15 residues. Only CDR3 DNA is held: 45 bases, read in frame from base 1. As encoded in the germline V gene (reference sequence), CDR1 is SEHNR while CDR2 is FQNEAQ. The sequence was collected from an adult with an advanced solid tumor such as melanoma, head and neck, liver or kidney cancer. The chain joins TRBV7-9 to TRBJ2-3; the central 9 bases match TRBD1. The material sequenced was CD4+ or CD8+ T cells sorted from blood, taken in a trial of the OX40 agonist ivuxolimab. Read as DNA, the sequence is TGTGCCAGCAGCTATGGGACAGGGATAGCAGATACGCAGTATTTT. This sequence encodes CASSYGTGIADTQYF.